Given below is one T cell receptor (beta chain) in context. Its antigen is still unknown. This sample also contains other DNA sequences that code for the same CDR3. This sample is drawn from a study of Ad26.COV2.S vaccination and SARS-CoV-2 variants. Study-level results: Vaccine and placebo recipients had comparable breadth of non-spike TCRs.

As to treatment: 19 received Ad26.COV2.S at low or high dose, single or two shots; roughly five received placebo; per-sample allocation not given. Vaccine and placebo recipients were sampled on day 63 after the first injection. The donor was a Boston adult aged 18-55 years. Vaccination employed an Ad26 vector expressing the Wuhan-strain SARS-CoV-2 spike. Profiled with immunoSEQ multiplex PCR; TCRdb holds only in-frame clones, not every one. The sample records around 320,000 clones, approximately 86% being singletons. V trimming: 4 bases; J trimming: 4 bases; junction bases outside the gene matches: 4. Per the germline V gene, CDR1 is ENHRY and CDR2 is SYGVKD. The length of the CDR3 is 14 residues.

This receptor was taken from a person aged 18 to 59 who received the Ad26.COV2.S COVID-19 vaccine or a placebo. Sequencing was performed on peripheral blood, taken in a trial of Ad26.COV2.S vaccine versus placebo. The rearrangement uses TRBV10-3 and TRBJ1-1, with TRBD1 matching 9 bases. CDR3 protein: CAISGQGGGTEAFF. In DNA form, the CDR3 reads TGTGCCATCAGTGGACAGGGGGGTGGCACTGAAGCTTTCTTT.